The rows below give T cell receptor beta chains drawn from one sample of a study of T cells in localized non-small cell lung cancer. Sequencing was performed with immunoSEQ multiplex PCR; in TCRdb, only in-frame clones are kept and a portion is missing. The sample holds over 1,000 clones, approximately 27% seen once. Material: normal lung tissue next to the tumor, obtained before any cancer treatment. Receptors were obtained from a male donor at least 60 years old with stage II squamous cell lung carcinoma. The CDR3 runs from the conserved cysteine through the conserved F or W. The D gene is left open where the match is weak. Some rows have no size entry. The others give once, few or many, or a class for an expanded clone.

J: TRBJ2-5; V: TRBV11-3; size: NA; D: TRBD2; DNA: TGTGCCAGCAGCGAGGGGCGGGGGGCCTACCAAGAGACCCAGTACTTC; CDR3: CASSEGRGAYQETQYF
J: TRBJ2-7; V: TRBV12-5; size: few; D: TRBD2; DNA: TGTGCCAGCTCCCCCCACCCGGGGGGGGAGCAGTACTTC; CDR3: CASSPHPGGEQYF
J: TRBJ1-4; V: TRBV6-8; size: few; D: NA; DNA: TGTGCCAGCAGCTCTCACAGGGCCAGTCATGAAAAACTGTTTTTT; CDR3: CASSSHRASHEKLFF
J: TRBJ2-7; V: TRBV6-8; size: few; D: NA; DNA: TGTGCCAGCAGGGCCGGAGTAGCTCTTTTGGACGAGCAGTACTTC; CDR3: CASRAGVALLDEQYF
J: TRBJ1-4; V: TRBV15; size: NA; D: NA; DNA: TGTGCCAGCAGCTTGGCAGGGAATAATGAAAAACTGTTTTTT; CDR3: CASSLAGNNEKLFF
J: TRBJ2-3; V: TRBV7-5; size: NA; D: NA; DNA: TGTGCCAGCAGCTCTCCAACCCTGGGGGACTCTAGCACAGATACGCAGTATTTT; CDR3: CASSSPTLGDSSTDTQYF
J: TRBJ1-5; V: TRBV6-8; size: NA; D: NA; DNA: TGTGCCAGCAGACAGGTTAACAATCAGCCCCAGCATTTT; CDR3: CASRQVNNQPQHF
J: TRBJ1-3; V: TRBV30; size: few; D: NA; DNA: TGTGCCTGGAGTGTAACCTCACCAGTTTGGGGGGCAGGCTCTGGAAACACCATATATTTT; CDR3: CAWSVTSPVWGAGSGNTIYF
J: TRBJ1-2; V: TRBV29-1; size: NA; D: NA; DNA: TGCAGCGTTGGGGCCTCAGTATGGCTTAACTATGGCTACACCTTC; CDR3: CSVGASVWLNYGYTF
J: TRBJ2-5; V: TRBV5-1; size: large; D: NA; DNA: TGCGCCAGCAGCTTGGATGAGGGTCGGAAAGAGACCCAGTACTTC; CDR3: CASSLDEGRKETQYF
J: TRBJ2-1; V: TRBV6-8; size: few; D: TRBD1; DNA: TGTGCCAGCAACACGGGACAGGCCTACAATGAGCAGTTCTTC; CDR3: CASNTGQAYNEQFF
J: TRBJ1-5; V: TRBV9; size: few; D: TRBD1; DNA: TGTGCCAGCAGCGCACAGGGGGTTAGCAATCAGCCCCAGCATTTT; CDR3: CASSAQGVSNQPQHF
J: TRBJ2-7; V: TRBV11-3; size: NA; D: NA; DNA: TGTGCCAGCAGCCCCGGACAGCTTTCCTACGAGCAGTACTTC; CDR3: CASSPGQLSYEQYF